This TCR beta chain was observed in a study of cytomegalovirus exposure and HLA in healthy donors. The germline gives CDR1 SGHNT, CDR2 YYREEE (reference sequence). This CDR3 has 15 residues. The PCR employed 60 Vbeta primers together with 13 Jbeta primers. Using immunoSEQ multiplex PCR, the repertoire was profiled, and TCRdb retains in-frame clones only, with some absent. The sample records 150,000 to 200,000 clones, over 75% being singletons. This chain connects TRBV5-4 to TRBJ2-2; a possible D gene is TRBD2 (6 bases). The sequencing input was PBMCs. This TCR was recovered from a man aged 55 to 70 in good health and CMV-seronegative. As DNA, the CDR3 is TGTGCTACCTCCCTTGTATCGGGGGTGACCGGGGAGCTGTTTTTT. Translated, it gives CATSLVSGVTGELFF.